This T cell receptor beta chain originates from a study of blood T cells in healthy people across ages. Broader study findings: Diversity was estimated from one million T cells, and these estimates were considered underestimates.

Comment on this clonotype: Its cognate antigen is unknown.

A second roughly 7 to 12 cycle PCR used barcoded and J-beta primers. The template-switch adaptor was a 5' adaptor with 12 random nucleotides. It tagged each cDNA molecule. MiXCR was run by TCRdb on the 5' RACE reads, yielding one entry per CDR3 protein. The sample lists hundreds of thousands of distinct CDR3 sequences, roughly 50% occurring once. Drawn from each donor were roughly 10 milliliters of peripheral blood. Each sample provided at least 5 micrograms of extracted total RNA. The CDR3 sequence is 15 residues long. Germline V gene data show CDR1 as SGHTA and CDR2 as FQGNSA. This TCR came from a man under 40 in good health. Sequencing used blood. The chain uses TRBV7-2 and TRBJ2-4; 7 positions match TRBD2. The J call is doubtful: the DNA matches TRBJ2-7 better. CDR3 DNA sequence: TGTGCCAGCAGCCCTCTAGCGGCATCCTCCTACGAGCAGTACTTC. It is translated as CASSPLAASSYEQYF.